Sequencing of this TCR beta chain was carried out in a study of T cells in Graves' hyperthyroidism and ophthalmopathy. Details on this clonotype: No antigen is known for it.

The V and J ends lost 5 bases and 6 bases, in that order; junction bases with no gene match: 6. This CDR3 is 14 amino acids long. Germline values: CDR1 MNHNY, CDR2 SVGAGI (reference sequence). The diagnoses drew upon clinical symptoms, serum thyroxine and TRAb, thyroid ultrasound and orbital computed tomography. Whole-study results and caveats: Blood also showed most of the thyroid clonotypes that were expanded above 0.001.

From RNA transcripts, TCR beta CDR3 regions were amplified. First-round RT-PCR with HTBI primers amplified the TCR CDR3 region. TCRdb ran MiXCR on the multiplex PCR reads and lists one entry per CDR3 protein. The sample yields about 700,000 distinct CDR3 sequences, less than 45% seen once. The clonotype originates from an adult man with Graves' disease, either hyperthyroidism or ophthalmopathy (not recorded which). Source material: peripheral blood or thyroid tissue (not recorded which). The rearrangement joins TRBV6-6 to TRBJ1-2, with 10 bases matching TRBD1. The CDR3, as DNA: TGTGCCAGCAGTGGACAGGGGGGTTCGCATGGCTACACCTTC. As protein: CASSGQGGSHGYTF.